These T cell receptor beta chains were read from a single sample in a study of T cell responses to AZD1222 COVID-19 vaccine. The table came from immunoSEQ multiplex PCR; TCRdb's copy has only in-frame clones and leaves some out. Among about 110,000 clones listed, less than 95% were seen once. The starting material was peripheral blood, obtained on day 0 of AZD1222 vaccination. The source is an adult in good health. Both conserved end residues are trimmed from each CDR3.

V gene: TRBV30; J gene: TRBJ1-3; CDR3 protein: AWSVNRGNTIY
V gene: TRBV5-6; J gene: TRBJ2-2; CDR3 protein: ASSGPSSGGPKQGGELF
V gene: TRBV5-1; J gene: TRBJ2-4; CDR3 protein: ASSAQGFQNIQY
V gene: TRBV5-6; J gene: TRBJ1-5; CDR3 protein: ASSLWGGNQPQH
V gene: TRBV25-1; J gene: TRBJ1-1; CDR3 protein: ASSFSQGSRPYTEAF
V gene: TRBV7-9; J gene: TRBJ1-1; CDR3 protein: ASSLEQLYRADTEAF
V gene: TRBV10-1; J gene: TRBJ1-6; CDR3 protein: ASSEGSYNSPLH
V gene: TRBV28; J gene: TRBJ1-2; CDR3 protein: ASSEGQKHYGYT
V gene: TRBV6-5; J gene: TRBJ2-7; CDR3 protein: ASSYNSRGSDEQY
V gene: TRBV11-2; J gene: TRBJ1-5; CDR3 protein: ASSPFGYSNQPQH
V gene: TRBV30; J gene: TRBJ2-5; CDR3 protein: AWSSDRGLETQY
V gene: TRBV4-1; J gene: TRBJ2-1; CDR3 protein: ASSQDGRRDEQF
V gene: TRBV7-6; J gene: TRBJ1-2; CDR3 protein: ASSPGTVANGYT
V gene: TRBV6-2/TRBV6-3; J gene: TRBJ2-1; CDR3 protein: ASSYRWRGSNNEQF
V gene: TRBV6-5; J gene: TRBJ1-1; CDR3 protein: ASSYKGTDTEAF
V gene: TRBV7-9; J gene: TRBJ2-6; CDR3 protein: ASSLDSGVSGANVLT
V gene: TRBV29-1; J gene: TRBJ1-1; CDR3 protein: SVVSRGQNTEAF
V gene: TRBV5-1; J gene: TRBJ2-2; CDR3 protein: ASSLSGTPNTGELF